This section outlines one TCR beta chain sequence together with its context. From germline, CDR1 is MNHEY and CDR2 SMNVEV (reference sequence). The CDR3 has 14 residues. Trimming stripped 7 bases from V and 6 bases from J, with 18 bases between. This entry comes from a study of blood T cell repertoires in COVID-19. Study-level background: T cells, B-cell-depleted T cells, or PBMCs supplied cDNA or gDNA.

The authors' processing: Nucleated cell number was recorded as an estimate derived from reference gene primer amplification. Sequencing was performed with immunoSEQ multiplex PCR; in TCRdb, only in-frame clones are kept and a portion is missing. That table furnishes V, J and clone size, whereas the DNA furnished D and trimming. The data hold under 60,000 clones, with roughly 87% observed a single time. The V and J genes are TRBV27 and TRBJ2-5; weak D call: TRBD2 (6 bases). The receptor comes from a human donor with acute or convalescent COVID-19. The donor label of this sample is uncertain. The material sequenced was peripheral blood. CDR3 protein: CASTSPGGLKTQYF. The CDR3, as DNA: TGTGCCAGCACCTCCCCAGGAGGGTTAAAGACCCAGTACTTC.